Below are 9 T cell receptor beta chains sequenced from a single sample in a study of blood T cell repertoires in COVID-19. Here immunoSEQ multiplex PCR was the method, and the copy in TCRdb shows in-frame clones only, minus some. Of fewer than 90,000 clones in the sample, roughly 89% were seen once. The specimen was peripheral blood. The receptors here all came from a man aged 25-45 years with acute or convalescent COVID-19.

The CDR3 DNA reads as TGCGCCAGCAGCTTGCGGCTAGCGGGTTCCAATGAGCAGTTCTTC. Its translation: CASSLRLAGSNEQFF. The gene calls are TRBV5-1 and TRBJ2-1; 8 bases align to TRBD2. Trimming took 1 base from V and 6 from J; bases not matched to a gene: 6. This CDR3 comprises 15 residues. Germline CDR1 is SGHRS and CDR2 is YFSETQ.

The chain combines TRBV28 with TRBJ1-5; 8 bases are shared with TRBD1. V trimming: 3 bases; J trimming: 6 bases; junction bases outside the gene matches: 4. The CDR3 runs to 14 residues. The germline V gene encodes CDR1 MDHEN and CDR2 SYDVKM. CDR3: CASSLDRASQPQHF. In DNA, the CDR3 is TGTGCCAGCAGTTTGGACAGGGCCAGTCAGCCCCAGCATTTT.

The rearrangement uses TRBV28 and TRBJ1-2, with a possible D match to TRBD1 (5 bases). The CDR3 runs 15 residues. Trimming took off 3 bases at V and 8 bases at J, with 19 bases between the two ends. Germline V gene sequence: CDR1 MDHEN, CDR2 SYDVKM. The CDR3 reads CASSFYRSSAGGYTF. The CDR3 nucleotides are TGTGCCAGCAGTTTTTACAGGTCATCCGCGGGGGGCTACACCTTC.

This clone was observed a single time. V usage is TRBV6-5 and J usage is TRBJ2-7, with D perhaps matching TRBD1 (5 bases). The V end lost 3 bases, the J end lost 4 bases, and 13 bases lay between the germline ends. Germline loops: CDR1 MNHEY, CDR2 SVGAGI. The CDR3 contains 14 residues. The chain's CDR3 is CASSYHRSAYEQYF. The CDR3 region has the DNA TGTGCCAGCAGTTATCACAGGTCCGCTTACGAGCAGTACTTC.

The rearrangement joins TRBV6-2 or TRBV6-3 to TRBJ2-2; D is uncertain. V was pared by 6 bases and J by 0 bases, with 5 bases between. Germline CDR1 MNHEY, CDR2 SVGEGT. The CDR3 consists of 13 residues. This CDR3 reads CASSRPNTGELFF. The CDR3, as DNA: TGTGCCAGCAGCCGGCCGAACACCGGGGAGCTGTTTTTT.

This chain links TRBV6-2 or TRBV6-3 with TRBJ2-7, with D perhaps matching TRBD2 (6 bases). The CDR3 contains 14 residues. V dropped 7 bases and J dropped 1 base, with 14 bases sitting between them. Germline V gives CDR1 MNHEY, CDR2 SVGEGT. CDR3 in DNA: TGTGCCAGCACCCCCCTGGGGGGTTCCTACGAGCAGTACTTC. It is translated as CASTPLGGSYEQYF.

The CDR3 here is CASSFSTSRETQYF. The CDR3 region has the DNA TGTGCCAGCAGCTTTTCTACTAGCCGGGAGACCCAGTACTTC. The chain recombines TRBV7-2 with TRBJ2-5; possibly TRBD2 for D (6 bases). This CDR3 has 14 amino acids. The ends were cut back, 3 bases at V and 5 bases at J, with 13 bases in the middle. The V gene's germline CDR1 is SGHTA and CDR2 FQGNSA.

The chain uses TRBV28 and TRBJ2-1; TRBD1 aligns across 9 bases. Germline V gene data show CDR1 as MDHEN and CDR2 as SYDVKM. This CDR3 has 12 amino acids. V shed 6 bases, J shed 16 bases, and the junction held 10 bases outside the gene matches. Written as DNA, the CDR3 is TGTGCCAGCAGCCGCTGGGGACAGGGAGGATTCTTC. It yields the protein CASSRWGQGGFF.

The rearrangement uses TRBV3-1 (or the pseudogene TRBV3-2) and TRBJ2-3; D might be TRBD2 (5 bases). Trimming took off 0 bases at V and 2 bases at J, with 12 bases between the two ends. Germline-derived CDR1 and CDR2 are LGHDT and YNNKEL (reference sequence). The CDR3 loop spans 16 amino acids. Here the CDR3 reads CASSQDYGGFTDTQYF. CDR3 sequence (DNA): TGTGCCAGCAGCCAAGATTATGGAGGTTTCACAGATACGCAGTATTTT.